This paragraph reports one T cell receptor (beta chain). These data originate in a study of blood T cell repertoires in COVID-19. Study-level information: PBMCs, B-cell-depleted T cells, or T cells were the source of the cDNA or gDNA that made up the material.

Under the authors' procedure: For nucleated cells, counts were estimated from reference gene primer amplification. Some clones are missing from TCRdb's copy, which holds only in-frame ones; the method was immunoSEQ multiplex PCR. V and J calls and clone size are given by that table; D and trimming were obtained from the DNA. The table shows some 120,000 clones, with 70% to 90% occurring only once. Germline CDR1 reads LNHDA; CDR2 reads SQIVND (reference sequence). The CDR3 totals 11 residues. V lost 6 bases to trimming and J lost 6 bases, with 9 bases between them. The receptor was isolated from a man aged 60-69 years with acute or convalescent COVID-19. This chain connects TRBV19 to TRBJ2-7; D is possibly TRBD2 (6 bases). The sample was peripheral blood. Written as DNA, the CDR3 is TGTGCCAGTAGCGGAGGGATCGAGCAGTACTTC. Protein product: CASSGGIEQYF.